The 8 T cell receptor beta chains presented below share a single source sample, sequenced in a study of blood T cell repertoires in COVID-19. Assay: immunoSEQ multiplex PCR; the TCRdb copy retains only in-frame clones and omits some. This table holds roughly 77,000 clones, roughly 88% found once. The sequencing input was peripheral blood. These receptor sequences come from a human donor in a cohort sampled during active COVID-19.

The CDR3 spells CASSPGCYEQYF. The DNA for the CDR3 is TGTGCCAGCAGCCCCGGGTGCTACGAGCAGTACTTC. The V and J genes are TRBV6-8 and TRBJ2-7; D ambiguous. The germline V gene has CDR1 MNHGY and CDR2 SAAAGT. The CDR3 runs to 12 residues. V lost 6 bases and J 3 bases, leaving 9 bases between the germline ends.

The chain combines TRBV7-9 with TRBJ1-1; D call uncertain. The germline V and J ends were trimmed by 4 bases and 6 bases, with 15 bases remaining between them. Germline-derived CDR1 and CDR2 are SEHNR and FQNEAQ (reference sequence). The CDR3 runs to 14 residues. The DNA for the CDR3 is TGTGCCAGCAGCTCGTCAGCCCCCGGGGCTGAAGCTTTCTTT. Translation gives CASSSSAPGAEAFF.

The V call is TRBV12-3 or TRBV12-4, the J call TRBJ1-1, with TRBD1 as a possible D gene (6 bases). The V end was cut by 6 bases, the J end by 7 bases, with 15 bases between. There are 13 residues in the CDR3. The CDR3 coding sequence is TGTGCCAGCAGCAAGACAGGCCCCTATGAAGCTTTCTTT. Translating gives CASSKTGPYEAFF.

This clone was recorded only once. This rearrangement joins TRBV5-1 to TRBJ1-5; unclear D gene. Looked up from germline, CDR1 is SGHRS and CDR2 is YFSETQ. This CDR3 is 15 amino acids long. V was clipped by 1 base and J by 0 bases, with 8 bases between them. CDR3 loop: CASSLLPDSNQPQHF. Written as DNA, the CDR3 is TGCGCCAGCAGCTTGTTGCCAGATAGCAATCAGCCCCAGCATTTT.

This clone was seen once. The V call is TRBV11-2, the J call TRBJ2-7; 7 nucleotides line up with TRBD1. Germline assignment: CDR1 SGHAT and CDR2 FQNNGV. Trimming cost V 3 bases and J 5 bases; bases outside gene matches: 7. CDR3 length: 14 amino acids. This chain's CDR3 is CASSFTGVEDEQYF. CDR3 nucleotide sequence: TGTGCCAGCAGCTTCACAGGGGTAGAAGACGAGCAGTACTTC.

The chain combines TRBV7-2 with TRBJ2-7; D remains ambiguous. This CDR3 region has 15 residues. Germline-derived CDR1 and CDR2 are SGHTA and FQGNSA. Trimming took 3 bases from V and 0 from J, leaving 12 bases between them. This chain's CDR3 is CASSLTGSSSYEQYF. Written as DNA, the CDR3 is TGTGCCAGCAGCTTGACTGGGTCCAGCTCCTACGAGCAGTACTTC. Variable domain in full (rest from reference TRBV7-2 and TRBJ2-7): GAGVSQSPSNKVTEKGKDVELRCDPISGHTALYWYRQSLGQGLEFLIYFQGNSAPDKSGLPSDRFSAERTGGSVSTLTIQRTQQEDSAVYLCASSLTGSSSYEQYFGPGTRLTVT.

CDR3 residues: CAISASRERTDTQYF. For the CDR3, the DNA is TGTGCCATCAGTGCCTCGCGGGAGAGGACAGATACGCAGTATTTT. The chain recombines TRBV10-3 with TRBJ2-3; 7 nucleotides align to TRBD2. CDR3 length: 15 amino acids. The J segment lost 3 bases and the V segment lost 4 bases, leaving 7 bases of the junction unmatched. CDR1 and CDR2 from the germline V gene are ENHRY and SYGVKD.

This clone was counted only a few times. This CDR3 is CASSPQVGGSLYEQYF. The CDR3 region has the DNA TGTGCCAGCAGCCCCCAAGTGGGCGGGAGTTTGTACGAGCAGTACTTC. The chain carries TRBV7-2 and TRBJ2-7; 7 nucleotides line up with TRBD2. The CDR3 runs to 16 residues. CDR1 SGHTA and CDR2 FQGNSA come from the germline V gene. V lost 5 bases to trimming and J lost 4 bases; unmatched junction nucleotides: 14.